This T cell receptor (beta chain) came from a study of vaccination and CD4 T cells after COVID-19. Study overall: At a median roughly 70 days (range 14 to 241) after dose two, post-vaccine samples were obtained. Researchers treated cells with overlapping spike peptides taken from SARS-CoV-2, HCoV-NL63, HCoV-OC43 and HCoV-229E.

By sample fraction, this clonotype is medium-sized. Its antigen is unknown. The CDR3 loop spans 16 amino acids. Trimming took off 3 bases at V and 0 bases at J, with 15 bases between the two ends. Per the germline V gene, CDR1 is MNHNS and CDR2 is SASEGT. Once obtained from cultured CD4+ T cells, the DNA was sequenced using the Oncomine TCR Beta short-read assay. Scientists extracted genomic DNA from CD4+ T cells grown in culture. Using its own MiXCR run on the PCR reads, TCRdb lists one record per CDR3 protein. The profile covers about 6,800 distinct CDR3 sequences, with 35% appearing a single time and around 34% taken by the ten largest. Specified treatment: roughly 11-day PBMC culture with coronavirus spike peptide pools or control peptides (ViraFEST assay). Gathered ahead of the COVID-19 pandemic (2011-2018) were the CD4+ T cells of the unexposed donor. ViraFEST grew antigen-specific T cells using peptide pools, then sequenced TCRs. Both SARS-CoV-2 S/N and four cold-coronavirus spikes were used, cells permitting, to probe CD4+ T cells of unexposed donors.

This receptor was obtained from a human donor in good health. The specimen sequenced was CD4+ T cells from blood, cultured in vitro. The genes are TRBV6-1 and TRBJ2-7; tentative D call: TRBD2 (7 bases). In nucleotides, the CDR3 is TGTGCCAGCAGTGACCTAGGGGGAGGGAGCTCCTACGAGCAGTACTTC. Its translation is CASSDLGGGSSYEQYF.